This entry lists 32 T cell receptor beta chains sequenced from one sample in a study of CD8+CD57+ T cells in acquired aplastic anemia. Sequenced patients had shown CD8+CD57+ cell expansion by flow cytometry. TCR beta VDJ combinations and CDR3 sequences were profiled from genomic DNA. TCRdb passed the reads through MiXCR, listing each CDR3 protein once. The sample yields about 200,000 distinct CDR3 sequences, 40% to 60% seen once. The sequenced material came from sorted CD4+, CD8+, or CD8+CD57+ T cells (not recorded which) from PBMCs. Receptors were obtained from a human donor with aplastic anemia.

This chain uses TRBV20-1 with TRBJ1-5, with D perhaps TRBD1 (6 bases). Trimming cost V 6 bases and J 7 bases, with 22 bases left between them. The germline gives CDR1 DFQATT, CDR2 SNEGSKA (reference sequence). CDR3 size: 15 residues. CDR3: CSAKTGQMSRQPQHF. DNA for the CDR3: TGCAGTGCCAAAACCGGACAGATGAGCCGCCAGCCCCAGCATTTT.

The rearrangement uses TRBV24-1 and TRBJ1-3; no clear D gene. Germline CDR1 and CDR2: KGHDR and SFDVKD. With 3 bases removed from V and 2 bases from J, the gap between germline ends came to 10 bases. CDR3 length: 15 amino acids. The CDR3 reads CATSDPGRAGNTIYF. As DNA, the CDR3 is TGTGCCACCAGTGATCCGGGTAGAGCTGGAAACACCATATATTTT.

Many counts were recorded for this clonotype. The V call is TRBV7-9, the J call TRBJ2-1; TRBD1 agrees at 7 bases. Per the germline V gene, CDR1 is SEHNR and CDR2 is FQNEAQ (reference sequence). This CDR3 is built from 16 residues. The trim removed 5 bases at V and 3 bases at J, leaving 10 bases unmatched. CDR3 bases: TGTGCCAGCAGCCCCCCGGGACAGATCTTCTACAATGAGCAGTTCTTC. Translated: CASSPPGQIFYNEQFF.

The V gene is TRBV19, the J gene TRBJ1-2, with 9 nucleotides matching TRBD1. The CDR3 has 16 residues. The trim removed 5 bases at V and 8 bases at J, leaving 15 bases unmatched. CDR1 is LNHDA, CDR2 SQIVND, per germline (reference sequence). The CDR3 nucleotides are TGTGCCAGTAGTCGGATTCCGGGACAGGGTAATCGGGGCTACACCTTC. Its protein is CASSRIPGQGNRGYTF.

In its sample, this clonotype was seen many times. The rearrangement joins TRBV7-3 to TRBJ1-1, with D tentatively TRBD1 (6 bases). CDR3 length: 14 amino acids. Germline V gives CDR1 SGHTA, CDR2 FQGTGA. Trimming took 3 bases from V and 8 from J, leaving 16 bases between them. The CDR3 region has the DNA TGTGCCAGCAGCTTGTTAGCAGGGGCGGGCGAAGCTTTCTTT. Encoded protein: CASSLLAGAGEAFF.

This clonotype was observed many times. V is TRBV19 and J is TRBJ1-2; 8 nucleotides match TRBD1. V trimming: 7 bases; J trimming: 6 bases; junction bases outside the gene matches: 16. The germline gives CDR1 LNHDA, CDR2 SQIVND (reference sequence). This CDR3 comprises 16 residues. This CDR3 is CASISQAGRGRNGYTF. The CDR3 coding sequence is TGTGCCAGTATCTCCCAGGCGGGCAGGGGGCGGAATGGCTACACCTTC.

This sequence joins TRBV12-3 or TRBV12-4 and TRBJ2-5; D is possibly TRBD2 (6 bases). This CDR3 region has 14 residues. Trimming left V 4 bases short and J 5 bases short, with 14 bases between. Written as DNA, the CDR3 is TGTGCCAGCAGTTACTCGTCGGGGAGGGAGACCCAGTACTTC. Amino acids: CASSYSSGRETQYF.

This clonotype has only one observation. A much larger clone differs by one base, so this may be a read error. The chain employs TRBV9 and TRBJ2-1; no reliable D call. Per germline, CDR1 SGDLS and CDR2 YYNGEE. CDR3 length: 12 amino acids. The CDR3 protein is CASSPLLNERFF. In DNA form, the CDR3 reads TGTGCCAGCAGTCCCCTGTTAAATGAGCGGTTCTTC.

The sample holds many counts of this clonotype. The chain has TRBV24-1 and TRBJ2-5, with 8 bases that match TRBD1. Unmatched junction bases numbered 8, after V lost 4 bases and J lost 2 bases. The CDR3 is 16 residues long. Germline V gene data show CDR1 as KGHDR and CDR2 as SFDVKD. The CDR3 loop reads CATSDPEGTGQETQYF. The CDR3 nucleotides read TGTGCCACCAGTGACCCGGAGGGGACAGGTCAAGAGACCCAGTACTTC.

This clonotype has ten or more counts. The CDR3 DNA follows: TGCGCCAGCAGCTTGGATCCGGATAGCAATCAGCCCCAGCATTTT. As protein: CASSLDPDSNQPQHF. The chain employs TRBV5-1 and TRBJ1-5; D remains ambiguous. Trimming took 0 bases from V and 0 from J, leaving 7 bases between them. The germline CDR1 and CDR2 sequences are SGHRS and YFSETQ. This CDR3 contains 15 residues.

Many counts were recorded for this clonotype. This sequence joins TRBV9 and TRBJ1-5; possibly TRBD1 for D (6 bases). Germline V gives CDR1 SGDLS, CDR2 YYNGEE. This CDR3 comprises 15 residues. Trimming stripped 1 base from V and 1 base from J, with 9 bases between. DNA of the CDR3: TGTGCCAGCAGCGTAAGGGGGTTGAGCAATCAGCCCCAGCATTTT. Encoded protein: CASSVRGLSNQPQHF.

As for this clonotype: One base away lies a much larger clone, so this may be a sequencing read error. The conserved final phenylalanine or tryptophan is absent from the CDR3, which likely points to a read error. This chain links TRBV6-4 with TRBJ1-4; TRBD1 might be the D (5 bases). CDR1 is MRHNA and CDR2 is SNTAGT in the germline V gene. V dropped 0 bases and J dropped 11 bases, with 16 bases sitting between them. The CDR3 is 15 amino acids. The CDR3 loop is CASSDSKLRRQKLFL. CDR3 DNA sequence: TGTGCCAGCAGTGACTCAAAACTGAGGCGACAGAAACTGTTTCTT.

In its sample, this clonotype was seen many times. The CDR3 nucleotides are TGCAGTGCTACCCGTAGCGGGGCGCTTTACGAGCAGTACTTC. Amino acid sequence: CSATRSGALYEQYF. The gene calls are TRBV20-1 and TRBJ2-7, with 8 bases fitting TRBD2. J was trimmed by 4 bases and V by 4 bases; bases with no gene match: 9. CDR1 is DFQATT and CDR2 is SNEGSKA in the germline V gene (reference sequence). This CDR3 has 14 amino acids.

This clonotype was observed a few times. The chain couples TRBV10-1 to TRBJ2-7; D is uncertain. Trimming pared 1 base from V and 0 bases from J, leaving 7 bases between. The CDR3 has 14 residues. Germline V lookup: CDR1 WNHNN, CDR2 SYGVQD (reference sequence). The DNA of the CDR3 is TGCGCCAGCAGTGAGTTGTCCAGCTCCTACGAGCAGTACTTC. It is translated as CASSELSSSYEQYF.

The genes are TRBV3-1 and TRBJ2-5, with TRBD1 matching 12 bases. From germline, CDR1 is LGHDT and CDR2 YNNKEL (reference sequence). Germline trimming cut 3 bases from V and 7 bases from J; bases unmatched to any gene: 6. This CDR3 spans 15 amino acids. DNA for the CDR3: TGTGCCAGCAGCCAGGGGACAGGGGGCGGCGGGACCCAGTACTTC. Encoded protein: CASSQGTGGGGTQYF.

As concerns this clonotype: This CDR3 fails to terminate in the conserved phenylalanine or tryptophan, so it likely reflects a read error. The DNA is left out, because the CDR3 cannot be placed on it with certainty; the CDR3 is given as TCRdb lists it. The V and J genes are TRBV9 and TRBJ2-1. A total of 8 residues make up the CDR3, ends included. Germline V lookup: CDR1 SGDLS, CDR2 YYNGEE. The CDR3 sequence is CASSVSWQ.

Turning to this clonotype: In this CDR3 the conserved last residue, phenylalanine or tryptophan, is missing, so a read error is likely. CDR3 nucleotides: TGTGCCAGCAGTGAGCAGACGACTGGAAACACCATATATCTT. Its protein is CASSEQTTGNTIYL. The chain has TRBV2 and TRBJ1-3, with D unresolved. V shed 3 bases and J shed 2 bases, with 8 bases lying between them. This CDR3 spans 14 amino acids. Germline CDR1 reads SNHLY; CDR2 reads FYNNEI.

J is TRBJ2-5 and V is TRBV10-3; TRBD1 aligns across 10 bases. This CDR3 is 12 amino acids long. The junction had 3 bases not matched to a gene; V was cut back by 10 bases and J by 4 bases. Per the germline V gene, CDR1 is ENHRY and CDR2 is SYGVKD. CDR3 residues: CATGQGPETQYF. The CDR3 DNA is TGTGCCACGGGACAGGGGCCAGAGACCCAGTACTTC.

The chain carries TRBV15 and TRBJ1-2; TRBD1 matches at 10 bases. The germline V gene has CDR1 LNHNV and CDR2 YYDKDF (reference sequence). The CDR3 covers 16 residues. With V trimmed by 0 bases and J by 4 bases, 5 bases remained unmatched. The CDR3 bases are TGTGCCACCAGCAGAGATAGGACAGGGGGGGTCTATGGCTACACCTTC. It translates to CATSRDRTGGVYGYTF.

The rearrangement joins TRBV19 to TRBJ2-7; TRBD2 might be the D (5 bases). V lost 0 bases to trimming and J lost 8 bases, with 8 bases between them. CDR1 and CDR2 (germline): LNHDA, SQIVND (reference sequence). The CDR3 extends over 12 amino acids. The CDR3 nucleotides read TGTGCCAGTAGTATAGAATGGAGGCAGCAGTACTTC. Encoded protein: CASSIEWRQQYF.

This clonotype was seen repeatedly, ten times or more. This chain links TRBV5-1 with TRBJ1-4, with TRBD1 matching over 7 bases. V lost 2 bases and J lost 3; bases outside the gene matches: 10. Germline V lookup: CDR1 SGHRS, CDR2 YFSETQ. The CDR3 is 17 amino acids. The CDR3 protein is CASSFGTAAGANEKLFF. CDR3 sequence (DNA): TGCGCCAGCAGCTTTGGGACAGCAGCGGGGGCTAATGAAAAACTGTTTTTT.

This clonotype was observed a few times. V is TRBV2 and J is TRBJ2-1; D call uncertain. Germline-derived CDR1 and CDR2 are SNHLY and FYNNEI. Trimming took 2 bases from V and 15 from J, leaving 14 bases between them. The CDR3 loop spans 12 amino acids. The CDR3 nucleotides are TGTGCCAGCAGTGAATTCCAACCGAGTCCGTTCTTC. It yields the protein CASSEFQPSPFF.

The rearrangement uses TRBV7-2 and TRBJ1-6, with D tentatively TRBD1 (6 bases). The CDR3 covers 15 residues. V shed 5 bases and J shed 8 bases, with 16 bases lying between them. The germline V gene encodes CDR1 SGHTA and CDR2 FQGNSA. Here the CDR3 reads CASSVGGAGDSPLHF. CDR3 bases: TGTGCCAGCAGCGTAGGGGGGGCAGGGGATTCACCCCTCCACTTT. Complete variable domain (other parts from reference TRBV7-2 and TRBJ1-6): GAGVSQSPSNKVTEKGKDVELRCDPISGHTALYWYRQSLGQGLEFLIYFQGNSAPDKSGLPSDRFSAERTGGSVSTLTIQRTQQEDSAVYLCASSVGGAGDSPLHFGNGTRLTVT.

This clonotype was seen ten or more times. V gene TRBV12-3 or TRBV12-4 combines with J gene TRBJ1-1; 8 positions match TRBD1. V trimming: 6 bases; J trimming: 11 bases; junction bases outside the gene matches: 8. The CDR3 covers 12 residues. Here the CDR3 DNA reads TGTGCCAGCAGAGTCGCAGGGGGCAGGGCTTTCTTT. It codes for CASRVAGGRAFF.

The chain's CDR3 is CATSSIRDSVYNEQFF. The CDR3, as DNA: TGTGCCACCAGCAGTATCCGGGACTCGGTCTACAATGAGCAGTTCTTC. V is TRBV15 and J is TRBJ2-1; perhaps TRBD2 as D (6 bases). Germline V CDR1 and CDR2: LNHNV, YYDKDF (reference sequence). This CDR3 contains 16 residues. Deletions cut 3 bases from V and 3 bases from J, with 15 bases between.

This clonotype was observed at least ten times. The CDR3 spells CSALRGDFYNEQFF. CDR3 sequence (DNA): TGCAGTGCCTTACGGGGGGACTTCTACAATGAGCAGTTCTTC. The V gene is TRBV20-1, the J gene TRBJ2-1; 7 positions agree with TRBD2. Germline CDR1 DFQATT, CDR2 SNEGSKA (reference sequence). The V segment lost 6 bases and the J segment 3 bases; nucleotides outside the gene matches: 8. There are 14 residues in the CDR3.

The V gene is TRBV20-1, the J gene TRBJ1-2, with D tentatively TRBD1 (6 bases). The ends were cut back, 6 bases at V and 5 bases at J, with 22 bases in the middle. From germline, CDR1 is DFQATT and CDR2 SNEGSKA (reference sequence). This CDR3 has 15 amino acids. The CDR3 bases are TGCAGTGCCAGTAGTATCGCAGGGGAAGTGTATGGCTACACCTTC. Encoded protein: CSASSIAGEVYGYTF.

This clonotype appeared many times. J is TRBJ1-5 and V is TRBV6-1; D possibly corresponds to TRBD1 (5 bases). Germline assignment: CDR1 MNHNS and CDR2 SASEGT. The CDR3 consists of 16 residues. Trimming removed 4 bases at V and 1 base at J, with 14 bases between. CDR3 amino acids: CASSAGQFGSNQPQHF. DNA of the CDR3: TGTGCCAGCAGTGCTGGACAATTTGGGAGCAATCAGCCCCAGCATTTT.

This clonotype appeared once. It is likely a read error, because the conserved phenylalanine at the end of the CDR3 is missing. This sequence joins TRBV2 and TRBJ1-5; D is unresolved. Germline lookup yields CDR1 SNHLY and CDR2 FYNNEI. The CDR3 extends over 14 amino acids. Trimming left V 2 bases short and J 2 bases short, with 7 bases between. The CDR3 is CASSERVGNQPQHL. Written as DNA, the CDR3 is TGTGCCAGCAGTGAAAGGGTGGGCAATCAGCCCCAGCATCTT.

V is TRBV25-1 and J is TRBJ2-1, with 8 positions matching TRBD1. The germline V gene encodes CDR1 MGHDK and CDR2 SYGVNS. This CDR3 contains 15 residues. The V gene end was trimmed by 0 bases and the J gene end by 8 bases; junction bases not matched to a gene: 6. The CDR3 nucleotides are TGTGCCAGCAGTGAATACGGACAGGGTATCTATGAGCAGTTCTTC. Translated: CASSEYGQGIYEQFF.

V gene TRBV5-1 combines with J gene TRBJ1-2; 7 nucleotides match TRBD1. Unmatched junction bases numbered 7, after V lost 6 bases and J lost 2 bases. The CDR3 covers 14 residues. Per the germline V gene, CDR1 is SGHRS and CDR2 is YFSETQ. CDR3: CASTQGDGNYGYTF. CDR3 nucleotide sequence: TGCGCCAGCACTCAGGGGGATGGCAACTATGGCTACACCTTC.

This rearrangement joins TRBV10-1 to TRBJ1-3, with no clear D. CDR1 is WNHNN and CDR2 is SYGVQD in the germline V gene (reference sequence). Trimming took off 2 bases at V and 1 base at J, with 6 bases between the two ends. This CDR3 is built from 14 residues. The CDR3 nucleotides are TGCGCCAGCAGTGAGAATATATCTGGAAACACCATATATTTT. Amino acids: CASSENISGNTIYF.